What follows is one TCR beta chain and its context. Its antigen remains unidentified. This specimen comes from a study of shared clonotypes between healthy human individuals. Points from the study as a whole: Clonotypes shared by all four donors outscored non-shared clonotypes in generation probability.

Here immunoSEQ multiplex PCR was the method, and the copy in TCRdb shows in-frame clones only, minus some. The sample lists millions of clones; 90% to 95% were seen once. This CDR3 is 16 amino acids long. V lost 5 bases to trimming and J lost 3 bases, with 17 bases between them. In germline, CDR1 is SEHNR, CDR2 FQNEAQ (reference sequence). The material sequenced was naive CD4+ T cells from PBMCs. As to subset: CD45RA+ positively selected. The TCR comes from a man between 18 and 35 years old in good health. Some clones in this sample may be carry-over from other donors' samples. This sequence joins TRBV7-9 and TRBJ2-4, with a weak D call TRBD1 (6 bases). CDR3 in amino acids: CASSLRPGEVKNIQYF. The CDR3, as DNA: TGTGCCAGCAGCCTCCGACCAGGGGAAGTCAAAAACATTCAGTACTTC.